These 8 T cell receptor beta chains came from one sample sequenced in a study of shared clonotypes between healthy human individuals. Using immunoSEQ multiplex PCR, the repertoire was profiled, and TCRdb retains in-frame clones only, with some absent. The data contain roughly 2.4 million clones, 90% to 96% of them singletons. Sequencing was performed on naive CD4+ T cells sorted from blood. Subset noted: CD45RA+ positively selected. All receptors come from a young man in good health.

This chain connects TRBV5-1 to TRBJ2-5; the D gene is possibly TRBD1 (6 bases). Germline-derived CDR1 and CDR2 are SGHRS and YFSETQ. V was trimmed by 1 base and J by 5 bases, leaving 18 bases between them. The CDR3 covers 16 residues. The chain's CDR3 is CASSLSRFTGIETQYF. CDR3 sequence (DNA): TGCGCCAGCAGCTTGAGTAGGTTCACAGGGATTGAGACCCAGTACTTC.

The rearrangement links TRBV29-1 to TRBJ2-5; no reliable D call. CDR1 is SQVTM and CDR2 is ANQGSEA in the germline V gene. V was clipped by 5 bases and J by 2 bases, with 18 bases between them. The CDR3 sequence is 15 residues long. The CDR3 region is CSVSPGAAPQETQYF. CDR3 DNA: TGCAGCGTTTCGCCGGGCGCAGCACCTCAAGAGACCCAGTACTTC. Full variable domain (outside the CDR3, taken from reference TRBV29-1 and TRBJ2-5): SAVISQKPSRDICQRGTSLTIQCQVDSQVTMMFWYRQQPGQSLTLIATANQGSEATYESGFVIDKFPISRPNLTFSTLTVSNMSPEDSSIYLCSVSPGAAPQETQYFGPGTRLLVL.

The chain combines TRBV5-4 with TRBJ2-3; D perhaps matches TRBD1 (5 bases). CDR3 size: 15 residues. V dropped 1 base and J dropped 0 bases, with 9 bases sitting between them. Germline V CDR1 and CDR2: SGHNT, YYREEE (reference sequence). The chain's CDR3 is CASSLKTGSTDTQYF. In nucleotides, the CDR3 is TGTGCCAGCAGCTTGAAAACAGGTAGCACAGATACGCAGTATTTT.

The CDR3 coding sequence is TGTGCCAGCAGCTTTATGAGTATGAACACTGAAGCTTTCTTT. Translated: CASSFMSMNTEAFF. The chain links TRBV5-6 to TRBJ1-1; D gene ambiguous. The germline V gene encodes CDR1 SGHDT and CDR2 YYEEEE. CDR3 length: 14 amino acids. V was trimmed by 2 bases and J by 0 bases, leaving 8 bases between them.

The CDR3 DNA reads as TGTGCCAGCACCCCCGGGACAGGGCTCGGCAGACGGGAAAAACTGTTTTTT. Its protein product is CASTPGTGLGRREKLFF. The rearrangement links TRBV28 to TRBJ1-4, with 9 bases fitting TRBD1. CDR3 length equals 17 residues. V lost 7 bases and J lost 8; bases outside the gene matches: 17. Germline CDR1 and CDR2: MDHEN and SYDVKM.

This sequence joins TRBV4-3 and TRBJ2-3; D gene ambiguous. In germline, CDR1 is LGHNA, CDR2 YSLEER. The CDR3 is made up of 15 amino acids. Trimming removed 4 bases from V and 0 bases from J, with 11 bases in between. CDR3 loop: CASSPARASTDTQYF. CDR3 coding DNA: TGCGCCAGCAGCCCCGCCCGGGCTAGCACAGATACGCAGTATTTT.

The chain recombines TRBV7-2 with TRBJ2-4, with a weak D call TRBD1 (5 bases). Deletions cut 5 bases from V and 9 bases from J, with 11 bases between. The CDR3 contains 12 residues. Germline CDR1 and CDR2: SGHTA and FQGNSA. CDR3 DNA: TGTGCCAGCAGCACAGGACCACCCATTCAGTACTTC. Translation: CASSTGPPIQYF. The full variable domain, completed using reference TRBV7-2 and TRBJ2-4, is GAGVSQSPSNKVTEKGKDVELRCDPISGHTALYWYRQSLGQGLEFLIYFQGNSAPDKSGLPSDRFSAERTGGSVSTLTIQRTQQEDSAVYLCASSTGPPIQYFGAGTRLSVL.

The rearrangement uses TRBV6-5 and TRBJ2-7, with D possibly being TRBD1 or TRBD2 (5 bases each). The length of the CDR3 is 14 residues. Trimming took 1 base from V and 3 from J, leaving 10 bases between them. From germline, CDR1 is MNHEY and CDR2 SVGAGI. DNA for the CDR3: TGTGCCAGCAGTTACTGGGGGATCCTCTACGAGCAGTACTTC. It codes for CASSYWGILYEQYF.